This T cell receptor (beta chain) was identified during a study of cytomegalovirus exposure and HLA in healthy donors. Points on this clone: What it recognizes is unknown.

In the PCR, 60 Vbeta and 13 Jbeta primers were used. Sequenced by immunoSEQ multiplex PCR; TCRdb stores in-frame clones only, minus some. The data contain 35,000 to 45,000 clones, around 58% of them singletons. Broader study findings: A few chains tied to CMV proved CMV antigen-specific in vitro. Sequencing had likely introduced a cluster of highly shared sequence variants as an artifact.

Trimming shortened V by 4 bases and J by 0 bases, and 8 bases separated the two germline ends. Germline loops: CDR1 SGHRS, CDR2 YFSETQ. The CDR3 contains 13 residues. The TCR comes from a man aged 60 to 69 in good health and CMV-seropositive. V is TRBV5-1 and J is TRBJ2-7, with TRBD2 as a possible D gene (5 bases). The specimen sequenced was PBMCs. The chain's CDR3 is CASSAGLSYEQYF. The CDR3 DNA reads as TGCGCCAGCAGCGCGGGTCTCTCCTACGAGCAGTACTTC.